This TCR beta chain originates from a study of beta chain features in type 1 diabetes. As for this clone: Its antigen is not known.

Trimming removed 8 bases from V and 6 bases from J, with 11 bases in between. The CDR3 has 12 residues. Germline V gene sequence: CDR1 MGHDK, CDR2 SYGVNS. Study-wide results and caveats: TCRB CDR3 length was moderately but significantly reduced in all four CD4+ subsets of Type 1 diabetes patients.

The entirety of the isolated RNA underwent reverse transcription, so expressed TCRB transcripts were sequenced. Measured with immunoSEQ multiplex PCR; TCRdb has only the in-frame clones, and not every one. The sample yields around 40,000 clones, 65% to 70% seen once. The sample taken for sequencing was Tregs from blood. The rearrangement links TRBV25-1 to TRBJ1-5, with D possibly TRBD1 on 5 matching bases. The TCR was taken from a woman younger than 35 with type 1 diabetes. CDR3 amino acids: CASGRAGQPQHF. Here the CDR3 DNA reads TGTGCCAGCGGCAGGGCTGGTCAGCCCCAGCATTTT.